This entry lists 18 T cell receptor beta chains sequenced from one sample in a study of blood T cell repertoires in COVID-19. Generated by immunoSEQ multiplex PCR, the TCRdb table keeps only in-frame clones and is missing some. Of 200,000 to 250,000 clones in the sample, about 87% were seen once. The source material was PBMCs or T cells enriched from blood (not recorded which). The origin of the receptors is a woman aged 25 to 39 who had recovered from COVID-19.

This chain uses TRBV5-6 with TRBJ1-2; 8 bases match TRBD1. Germline CDR1 SGHDT, CDR2 YYEEEE. The CDR3 extends over 14 amino acids. V trimming: 4 bases; J trimming: 4 bases; junction bases outside the gene matches: 6. The CDR3 bases are TGTGCCAGCAGCACAACAGGGGGAGGCTATGGCTACACCTTC. This translates into CASSTTGGGYGYTF.

This rearrangement joins TRBV5-6 to TRBJ2-3, with unresolved D. The germline V gene encodes CDR1 SGHDT and CDR2 YYEEEE. With 4 bases removed from V and 1 base from J, the gap between germline ends came to 16 bases. The CDR3 contains 16 residues. DNA of the CDR3: TGTGCCAGCAGCCCCAAGATGTGGGCTGGCACAGATACGCAGTATTTT. Its translation is CASSPKMWAGTDTQYF. The full variable domain, in which reference TRBV5-6 and TRBJ2-3 provide the parts outside the CDR3, is DAGVTQSPTHLIKTRGQQVTLRCSPKSGHDTVSWYQQALGQGPQFIFQYYEEEERQRGNFPDRFSGHQFPNYSSELNVNALLLGDSALYLCASSPKMWAGTDTQYFGPGTRLTVL.

The chain links TRBV10-3 to TRBJ2-2; a weak D match, TRBD2 (6 bases). The length of the CDR3 is 13 residues. Germline CDR1 reads ENHRY; CDR2 reads SYGVKD. Trimming removed 4 bases from V and 5 bases from J, with 8 bases in between. CDR3 sequence reads: CAISAAGTGELFF. The CDR3 DNA is TGTGCCATCAGTGCCGCGGGAACCGGGGAGCTGTTTTTT.

This chain joins TRBV25-1 and TRBJ1-1; 9 positions agree with TRBD1. V was clipped by 6 bases and J by 1 base; unmatched bases: 0. The CDR3 runs to 13 residues. Germline V gene data show CDR1 as MGHDK and CDR2 as SYGVNS. The DNA for the CDR3 is TGTGCCAGCAGGGGACAGGGGAACACTGAAGCTTTCTTT. Translating it yields CASRGQGNTEAFF. The full variable domain, completed using reference TRBV25-1 and TRBJ1-1, is EADIYQTPRYLVIGTGKKITLECSQTMGHDKMYWYQQDPGMELHLIHYSYGVNSTEKGDLSSESTVSRIRTEHFPLTLESARPSHTSQYLCASRGQGNTEAFFGQGTRLTVV.

V and J are TRBV5-4 and TRBJ2-7; D remains ambiguous. CDR1 is SGHNT, CDR2 YYREEE, per germline (reference sequence). Trimming pared 1 base from V and 0 bases from J, leaving 8 bases between. The CDR3 runs 14 residues. CDR3 in amino acids: CASSLNGNSYEQYF. The CDR3, as DNA: TGTGCCAGCAGCTTGAATGGCAACTCCTACGAGCAGTACTTC.

This chain links TRBV12-3 or TRBV12-4 with TRBJ1-2, with TRBD1 matching over 7 bases. V gave up 5 bases and J gave up 7 bases; unmatched junction bases: 4. The CDR3 totals 12 residues. The CDR3 region is CASSEWTGGYTF. Written as DNA, the CDR3 is TGTGCCAGCAGTGAATGGACAGGTGGCTACACCTTC.

The chain uses TRBV15 and TRBJ1-1, with TRBD1 identical over 7 bases. Trimming cost V 4 bases and J 4 bases; bases outside gene matches: 6. Germline V gives CDR1 LNHNV, CDR2 YYDKDF (reference sequence). The CDR3 covers 14 residues. This CDR3 is CATSTGGLGTEAFF. The CDR3, as DNA: TGTGCCACCAGCACAGGGGGGCTGGGCACTGAAGCTTTCTTT.

The chain carries TRBV7-9 and TRBJ2-1; D not resolved. This CDR3 has 14 amino acids. Germline loops: CDR1 SEHNR, CDR2 FQNEAQ (reference sequence). With 1 base removed from V and 4 bases from J, the gap between germline ends came to 8 bases. CDR3 sequence reads: CASSLGQDYNEQFF. As DNA, the CDR3 is TGTGCCAGCAGCTTAGGGCAGGATTACAATGAGCAGTTCTTC.

In this sample, this clone turned up a few times. V and J are TRBV4-1 and TRBJ1-5, with D possibly TRBD1 on 5 matching bases. The CDR3 is 15 residues long. The germline V and J ends were trimmed by 0 bases and 6 bases, with 12 bases remaining between them. Germline V CDR1 and CDR2: MGHRA, YSYEKL. The CDR3: CASSQEGGEPQPQHF. For the CDR3, the DNA is TGCGCCAGCAGCCAAGAGGGAGGGGAGCCTCAGCCCCAGCATTTT.

The chain couples TRBV6-5 to TRBJ1-4; D may be TRBD1 (5 bases). The germline V and J ends were trimmed by 7 bases and 0 bases, with 12 bases remaining between them. The germline V gene encodes CDR1 MNHEY and CDR2 SVGAGI. The CDR3 has 15 amino acids. For the CDR3, the DNA is TGTGCCAGCACTGGAGGGACGACAACTAATGAAAAACTGTTTTTT. Its protein product is CASTGGTTTNEKLFF.

The chain couples TRBV7-9 to TRBJ1-1; a possible D gene is TRBD1 (6 bases). This CDR3 is 13 amino acids long. Trimming cost V 6 bases and J 4 bases, with 12 bases left between them. CDR1 SEHNR and CDR2 FQNEAQ come from the germline V gene (reference sequence). The CDR3: CASRGGASTEAFF. In nucleotides, the CDR3 is TGTGCCAGCAGAGGGGGGGCAAGCACTGAAGCTTTCTTT.

The chain is built from TRBV7-8 and TRBJ2-2; a possible D gene is TRBD1 (6 bases). The V gene's germline CDR1 is SGHVS and CDR2 FQNEAQ. The V and J ends lost 6 bases and 5 bases respectively, with 10 bases between them. The CDR3 contains 13 residues. CDR3 coding DNA: TGTGCCAGCAGTTATCAGGGGACCGGGGAGCTGTTTTTT. Translated, it gives CASSYQGTGELFF.

V gene TRBV2 combines with J gene TRBJ1-1, with TRBD1 matching over 7 bases. This CDR3 region has 13 residues. V gave up 6 bases and J gave up 2 bases; unmatched junction bases: 3. The germline CDR1 and CDR2 sequences are SNHLY and FYNNEI. CDR3 in amino acids: CASRRDRNTEAFF. In DNA form, the CDR3 reads TGTGCCAGCAGGAGGGACAGAAACACTGAAGCTTTCTTT.

As for this clone: The sample has other DNA sequences that encode this CDR3 too. J is TRBJ1-1 and V is TRBV6-5; no reliable D call. This CDR3 is 14 amino acids long. Germline CDR1 MNHEY, CDR2 SVGAGI. The V end lost 2 bases, the J end lost 5 bases, and 12 bases lay between the germline ends. In nucleotides, the CDR3 is TGTGCCAGCAGTTACACCCCAGGTGGGACTGAAGCTTTCTTT. Residues: CASSYTPGGTEAFF.

V and J are TRBV2 and TRBJ2-7, with D possibly TRBD2 on 6 matching bases. The length of the CDR3 is 13 residues. Trimming pared 7 bases from V and 2 bases from J, leaving 12 bases between. The V gene's germline CDR1 is SNHLY and CDR2 FYNNEI. CDR3 sequence (DNA): TGTGCCAGCACGGGACTGGGAACCTACGAGCAGTACTTC. Translation: CASTGLGTYEQYF.

V is TRBV6-4 and J is TRBJ2-2, with TRBD1 matching over 9 bases. V shed 4 bases and J 5 bases; nucleotides not matched to a gene: 8. This CDR3 spans 16 amino acids. Germline lookup yields CDR1 MRHNA and CDR2 SNTAGT. CDR3 DNA sequence: TGTGCCAGCAGTGCGTCGCGGGGACAGGGAACCGGGGAGCTGTTTTTT. It encodes CASSASRGQGTGELFF.

The V call is TRBV5-4, the J call TRBJ2-7; the D gene is possibly TRBD2 (6 bases). Germline values: CDR1 SGHNT, CDR2 YYREEE (reference sequence). The CDR3 has 13 residues. Trimming left V 4 bases short and J 0 bases short, with 8 bases between. This CDR3 reads CASSEDYSYEQYF. CDR3 coding DNA: TGTGCCAGCAGCGAGGACTACTCCTACGAGCAGTACTTC.

V gene TRBV5-1 combines with J gene TRBJ2-5; 10 nucleotides agree with TRBD1. The germline gives CDR1 SGHRS, CDR2 YFSETQ. The CDR3 extends over 16 amino acids. V shed 4 bases and J 1 base; nucleotides not matched to a gene: 7. DNA for the CDR3: TGCGCCAGCAGCGGGGGGACAGGGGTCGGCCAAGAGACCCAGTACTTC. This gives the protein CASSGGTGVGQETQYF.